The rows below give T cell receptor beta chains drawn from one sample of a study of control samples from healthy donors and cancer patients. Measured with immunoSEQ multiplex PCR; TCRdb has only the in-frame clones, and not every one. Among about 160,000 clones listed, roughly 89% were seen once. The sample consisted of blood. These receptors were obtained from a man aged 25-45 years in good health. The CDR3 runs from the conserved cysteine through the conserved F or W. The D gene is left open where the match is weak. Rows may omit the clone size; those that give it use once, few, many or a size class.

cdr3_aa cdr3_nt clone_size j_call d_call v_call
CASSIGQKGGQETQYF TGTGCCAGTAGTATAGGGCAGAAGGGAGGGCAAGAGACCCAGTACTTC - TRBJ2-5 TRBD2 TRBV19
CASKLGLGTANTGELFF TGTGCCAGCAAGCTCGGGCTTGGGACAGCGAACACCGGGGAGCTGTTTTTT - TRBJ2-2 TRBD1 TRBV3-1/TRBV3-2
CASRNSRASDTQYF TGTGCCAGCAGGAATAGCCGGGCGTCGGATACGCAGTATTTT many TRBJ2-3 - TRBV27
CASSQDFHEQFF TGTGCCAGCAGCCAAGATTTCCATGAGCAGTTCTTC - TRBJ2-1 - TRBV14
CASRLLRAHSGNTIYF TGTGCCAGCAGGCTACTGAGGGCTCACTCTGGAAACACCATATATTTT - TRBJ1-3 - TRBV21-1
CASSWIGTSGRQYNEQFF TGTGCCAGCAGTTGGATAGGCACTAGCGGAAGACAATACAATGAGCAGTTCTTC - TRBJ2-1 TRBD2 TRBV28
CSVALAGGPHGELFF TGCAGCGTTGCGTTAGCGGGAGGGCCCCACGGGGAGCTGTTTTTT - TRBJ2-2 TRBD2 TRBV29-1
CASSWKGQGDRELFF TGCGCCAGCAGCTGGAAGGGACAGGGGGATCGGGAGCTGTTTTTT - TRBJ2-2 TRBD1 TRBV5-1
CATSREVAAPDTQYF TGTGCCACCAGCAGAGAGGTAGCGGCGCCGGATACGCAGTATTTT - TRBJ2-3 - TRBV15
CASGIRGLKGGLFF TGTGCCAGCGGCATTCGGGGTCTTAAGGGGGGCCTGTTTTTT once TRBJ1-4 - TRBV3-1/TRBV3-2
CASSLPLGRGREETQYF TGTGCCAGCAGTTTGCCCCTAGGTCGCGGGAGAGAAGAGACCCAGTACTTC - TRBJ2-5 TRBD2 TRBV28
CASSSLKDRWAFF TGTGCCAGCAGTTCCCTCAAGGACAGGTGGGCTTTCTTT - TRBJ1-1 TRBD1 TRBV6-2/TRBV6-3
CAISQGGNGELFF TGTGCCATTTCGCAGGGTGGTAACGGGGAGCTGTTTTTT few TRBJ2-2 - TRBV10-3
CASVSEGLEFTGELFF TGTGCCAGCGTTAGCGAGGGGCTAGAGTTCACCGGGGAGCTGTTTTTT - TRBJ2-2 - TRBV2
CAWSSGRGQEGAFF TGTGCCTGGAGTTCCGGGCGGGGGCAAGAAGGAGCTTTCTTT once TRBJ1-1 - TRBV30
CASILPGQGNTEAFF TGTGCCAGCATCCTACCGGGACAGGGGAACACTGAAGCTTTCTTT - TRBJ1-1 TRBD1 TRBV2
CASSQPLTSWEQFF TGTGCCAGCAGCCAACCCCTGACTAGCTGGGAGCAGTTCTTC - TRBJ2-1 TRBD2 TRBV4-2
CSVGDRRNEKLFF TGCAGCGTTGGGGACAGAAGAAATGAAAAACTGTTTTTT - TRBJ1-4 TRBD1 TRBV29-1
CASSKGSATNEKLFF TGTGCCAGTAGTAAGGGGAGCGCAACTAATGAAAAACTGTTTTTT once TRBJ1-4 - TRBV19
CASSLAGGRGSGNTIYF TGTGCCAGCAGCTTGGCAGGGGGCAGGGGCTCTGGAAACACCATATATTTT - TRBJ1-3 TRBD1 TRBV5-4
CASSLSDRGFSYEQYF TGTGCCAGCAGCTTATCGGACAGGGGCTTCTCCTACGAGCAGTACTTC - TRBJ2-7 TRBD1 TRBV13